The 2 T cell receptor beta chains given below trace back to one sample, sequenced in a study of PD-L1 blockade in urothelial cancer. The table came from immunoSEQ multiplex PCR; TCRdb's copy has only in-frame clones and leaves some out. The sample includes more than 45,000 clones, about 86% of them seen just once. The sequencing used PBMCs, collected around atezolizumab (anti-PD-L1) treatment. These receptors were collected from a man aged 55 to 70 with urothelial cancer.

This clone was counted a single time. The genes are TRBV12-5 and TRBJ2-3; D is perhaps TRBD1 (6 bases). V was shortened by 4 bases and J by 0 bases, with 35 bases between the two germline ends. The CDR3 has 23 residues. Germline V gives CDR1 LGHNT, CDR2 FRNRAP. This chain's CDR3 is CASGCTLRIAPQGRSSSTDTQYF. In DNA, the CDR3 is TGTGCTAGTGGTTGCACCTTGCGGATCGCTCCGCAGGGGCGATCCTCTAGCACAGATACGCAGTATTTT.

The chain uses TRBV5-1 and TRBJ2-3; perhaps TRBD2 as D (7 bases). The CDR3 is 15 residues long. CDR1 and CDR2 (germline): SGHRS, YFSETQ. Trimming removed 2 bases from V and 7 bases from J, with 17 bases in between. In DNA, the CDR3 is TGCGCCAGCAGCTTCTTAGGGGGAGGGGTGAATACGCAGTATTTT. Translation gives CASSFLGGGVNTQYF.